This T cell receptor (beta chain) emerged from a study of T cells in Graves' hyperthyroidism and ophthalmopathy. This clonotype appeared once. Its antigen is as yet unknown. Findings and limits, study-wide: Progression to ophthalmopathy was predicted a median of 6.5 months early. A model using 13 V-J features told ophthalmopathy apart from stable hyperthyroidism.

V was pared by 5 bases and J by 7 bases, with 17 bases between. Looked up from germline, CDR1 is SGHAT and CDR2 is FQNNGV. The CDR3 length is 14 residues. Amplified TCR beta CDR3 regions derived from RNA transcripts. Using the HTBI primer set, a first-round RT-PCR was run on the TCR CDR3. TCRdb re-called the multiplex PCR reads through MiXCR, storing one row per CDR3 protein. The sample lists around 250,000 distinct CDR3 sequences; more than 12% were seen once. The clonotype was recovered from a middle-aged woman with Graves' hyperthyroidism that later progressed to Graves' ophthalmopathy. The V gene is TRBV11-2, the J gene TRBJ1-2, with D possibly TRBD1 on 5 matching bases. The sequencing input was blood. CDR3 nucleotides: TGTGCCAGCAGCCCCGGGACCAGCTTTTGTGGCTACACCTTC. Residues: CASSPGTSFCGYTF.